The source of this T cell receptor beta chain is a study of sequential checkpoint blockade in melanoma (dated by TCRdb to about 2019). Looking at the study overall: Using 1:1 randomization, the trial assigned patients either to first-line nivolumab followed by ipilimumab (arm A) or to ipilimumab followed by nivolumab (arm B). Maintenance nivolumab was given following each of the two trial sequences. DNA from about a hundred pretreatment melanoma tumor samples underwent TCRbeta immunosequencing. Roughly 23 patients had matched tumor biopsies taken before treatment and at week 13, after single-agent nivolumab (arm A) or ipilimumab (arm B). About 80% of the matched tumor biopsy pairs taken before and after treatment were from the same lesion.

This clone was counted a few times. No cognate antigen has been identified for it. Base qualities are not at hand, and no much larger clone is one base apart. What the work shows at the level of the full study, not this receptor alone: Validation of the response-prediction model combining TCR metrics and mutation burden is needed in larger, independent patient cohorts. In the nivolumab-first arm (arm A), an association was found between pretreatment tumor TIL clonality and response (P = .04). Tumor T-cell fraction and clonality were found to correlate with PD-L1 staining and CD8+ T-cell counts but not with mutational load. Patients with increases in tumor T-cell fraction and clonality by week 13 were approximately 30 times more likely to achieve clinical benefit. Small sample sizes and reduced statistical power limited the analyses of tumor T-cell fraction within each arm.

CDR1 and CDR2, looked up from the germline V gene, are SGHNT and YENEEA. Taken from cysteine to phenylalanine, the CDR3 has 16 residues. CDR3 DNA is the only sequence kept; it has 48 bases, read in frame from the first base. The V end gives up 4 bases and the J end 7 bases, leaving 12 bases in the junction not matched to a gene. This sample's treatment or condition label indicates: randomized to nivolumab then ipilimumab (arm A) or the reverse (arm B). None of the patients in the trial had previously been given DNA-damaging chemotherapy. Samples came from patients with melanoma in CheckMate 064, a randomized, open-label phase II trial of sequential checkpoint blockade. Genomic DNA from formalin-fixed paraffin-embedded (FFPE) tissue samples served as the input for tumor TCR sequencing. The immunoSEQ Assay was used to immunosequence TCRbeta CDR3 regions from genomic DNA. Before high-throughput sequencing, the genomic DNA was amplified using bias-controlled multiplex PCR. Under the source paper's analysis protocol: To quantify the absolute abundance of each unique TCRbeta CDR3 region, the sequences were collapsed and filtered. Clonality, defined as 1 minus Pielou's evenness, was calculated using only productive rearrangements. Tumor T-cell fraction was computed by normalizing TCRbeta template counts to usable DNA, estimated from several housekeeping genes. Clones with significantly greater frequencies in on-treatment versus baseline samples were identified using a previously published method. TCRdb carries this immuneACCESS record with in-frame sequences only. Its versions omit some clonotypes, under half of them owing to an unresolved V gene in the studies checked, with the rest unexplained. D and trimming come from the DNA, and the V and J calls and clone size come from that table. The sample table contains fewer than 7,000 clones; only one count was recorded for about 25% of them. The ten largest clones add up to roughly 8.9% of the sample.

The sample in question was tumor tissue (inferred from file names), obtained from a patient given nivolumab and ipilimumab in sequence. The V gene is TRBV11-3 and the J gene is TRBJ2-2, with TRBD2 identical over 7 junction bases. The receptor comes from a human donor with melanoma. The DNA reads as follows: TGTGCCAGCAGCTCGTGGACTAGTCGATCTGGCGGGGAGCTGTTTTTT. This gives the protein CASSSWTSRSGGELFF.